Listed below are T cell receptor beta chains from one sample, sequenced in a study of blood T cell repertoires in COVID-19. The data were produced by immunoSEQ multiplex PCR, yet TCRdb's version contains in-frame clones alone and is incomplete. This table has fewer than 300,000 clones, around 87% appearing once. Sequencing was done on a sample of peripheral blood. The receptors were gathered from a woman in her thirties or forties who had recovered from COVID-19. CDR3s include the opening cysteine and the closing phenylalanine or tryptophan. The D gene is left open where the match is weak. Not every row has a clone size; where given, it reads once, few, many or a size class.

d_gene	j_gene	abundance	v_gene	CDR3aa	CDR3nt
NA	TRBJ2-2	NA	TRBV11-2	CASSLDDGVETGELFF	TGTGCCAGCAGCTTAGATGACGGGGTGGAGACCGGGGAGCTGTTTTTT
NA	TRBJ2-3	NA	TRBV15	CATSTRTVTTDTQYF	TGTGCCACCAGCACAAGGACAGTTACAACAGATACGCAGTATTTT
TRBD1	TRBJ1-4	NA	TRBV5-5	CASSLRTGGKGEKLFF	TGTGCCAGCAGCTTACGAACAGGGGGCAAGGGTGAAAAACTGTTTTTT
TRBD1	TRBJ1-1	NA	TRBV27	CASSPGRGRTEAFF	TGTGCCAGCAGTCCGGGCAGGGGGCGAACTGAAGCTTTCTTT
NA	TRBJ2-2	NA	TRBV3-1/TRBV3-2	CASSQRTYTGELFF	TGTGCCAGCAGCCAGAGAACGTACACCGGGGAGCTGTTTTTT
TRBD1	TRBJ2-7	NA	TRBV6-5	CASSYRTGASSKQYF	TGTGCCAGCAGTTACCGGACAGGGGCTTCTAGCAAGCAGTACTTC
NA	TRBJ1-3	NA	TRBV20-1	CSASVTHSGNTIYF	TGCAGTGCTAGTGTGACTCACTCTGGAAACACCATATATTTT
NA	TRBJ1-4	few	TRBV21-1	CASSLRGSGGKTNEKLFF	TGTGCCAGCAGCTTGAGGGGGTCTGGGGGCAAAACTAATGAAAAACTGTTTTTT
TRBD1	TRBJ1-5	NA	TRBV4-3	CASSHKTGDGQPQHF	TGCGCCAGCAGCCATAAGACAGGGGATGGACAGCCCCAGCATTTT
TRBD2	TRBJ2-3	once	TRBV15	CATSREGLVGTDTQYF	TGTGCCACCAGCAGAGAGGGACTAGTGGGCACAGATACGCAGTATTTT
TRBD1	TRBJ1-1	NA	TRBV2	CASGIYRGTEAFF	TGTGCCAGCGGGATTTACAGGGGCACTGAAGCTTTCTTT
TRBD2	TRBJ2-3	NA	TRBV19	CASSIGLAGALHTDTQYF	TGTGCCAGTAGTATAGGACTAGCGGGTGCCCTCCACACAGATACGCAGTATTTT
TRBD1	TRBJ1-1	NA	TRBV5-1	CASSLGQDAEAFF	TGCGCCAGCAGCCTCGGACAGGACGCTGAAGCTTTCTTT
NA	TRBJ2-7	NA	TRBV2	CASRRAFLSYEQYF	TGTGCCAGCAGGAGGGCCTTTCTCTCCTACGAGCAGTACTTC
NA	TRBJ1-1	NA	TRBV5-1	CASSTGQPGNTEAFF	TGCGCCAGCAGCACCGGACAGCCTGGGAACACTGAAGCTTTCTTT
TRBD1	TRBJ2-1	NA	TRBV18	CASSPGQHNEQFF	TGTGCCAGCTCACCGGGACAGCACAATGAGCAGTTCTTC
TRBD2	TRBJ2-2	NA	TRBV10-3	CAISVLAGAGGTGELFF	TGTGCCATCAGTGTTCTAGCGGGGGCCGGTGGTACCGGGGAGCTGTTTTTT
NA	TRBJ2-3	NA	TRBV5-1	CASSLGYSWDTQYF	TGCGCCAGCAGCTTGGGGTACTCGTGGGATACGCAGTATTTT
TRBD1	TRBJ2-1	NA	TRBV29-1	CSGERDRASNEQFF	TGCAGCGGAGAAAGGGACAGGGCTAGCAATGAGCAGTTCTTC
TRBD2	TRBJ2-7	few	TRBV5-1	CASSLAASGRYEQYF	TGCGCCAGCAGCTTGGCGGCTAGCGGAAGGTACGAGCAGTACTTC
TRBD2	TRBJ2-1	NA	TRBV30	CAWSVLAGGQFF	TGTGCCTGGAGTGTACTGGCGGGGGGGCAGTTCTTC
TRBD1	TRBJ1-2	NA	TRBV5-6	CASSRLDRDYGYTF	TGTGCCAGCAGCCGACTTGACAGGGACTATGGCTACACCTTC
NA	TRBJ1-6	NA	TRBV5-1	CASSLGQGKDSPLHF	TGCGCCAGCAGCTTGGGGCAGGGGAAGGATTCACCCCTCCACTTT